This record looks at one TCR beta chain sequence and its context. Its recognized antigen is unknown. It has no much larger one-base neighbor in the sample; base qualities were not kept. The collaborating institutions used their own protocols to collect whole blood in K2EDTA tubes. For TCRbeta analysis, collaborators shipped samples in one of three forms: frozen whole blood, isolated PBMCs, or DNA extracted from either of those sample types. The immunoSEQ Assay, a bias-controlled multiplex PCR, was used to amplify TCRbeta CDR3 regions from genomic DNA. Turning to the authors' computational methods: Within the assay, amplification of reference gene primers was used to estimate how many nucleated cells each sample contained. To quantify the absolute abundance of each unique TCRbeta CDR3 rearrangement, sequence reads were collapsed and filtered. For each sample, productive Simpson clonality was calculated as the square root of Simpson's diversity index across productive rearrangements. TCRdb stores this immuneACCESS table with in-frame sequences only. Part of the clones is absent; in the studies checked, under half of the shortfall reflects unresolved V genes, and no reason is known for the rest. From that table come the V and J calls and clone size; the DNA was used to work out D and trimming. The sample contains 90,000 or so clones, roughly nine tenths of them found a single time. 3% to 4% of the sample belongs to the ten largest clones.

This sample was included in a study of blood T cell repertoires in COVID-19 (dated by TCRdb to about 2020). Concerning the study at large: Samples from collaborators originated in the United States, Italy and Spain and spanned both the acute and convalescent phases of COVID-19. The repertoires were released in a freely available public database intended as a resource for research on the immune response to SARS-CoV-2. Samples were obtained from the ongoing ImmuneRACE study (first 160 participants) and from 1,254 subjects provided by 6 global collaborators. Where HLA class I and class II types were available, the types were taken from metadata supplied by the sample provider, not from assay-based typing. The sample metadata nearly always contained a de-identified subject ID, COVID-19 status, age in years and sex. Deeply sampled blood TCRbeta repertoires from subjects exposed to, actively infected with, or recovered from COVID-19 were included in the dataset. The material from the prospective study consisted of cDNA or gDNA derived from T cells, B-cell-depleted T cells, or PBMCs.

V is trimmed back by 5 bases and J by 4 bases, and the junction contains 3 bases that no gene match accounts for. CDR1 is given as MNHNS and CDR2 as SASEGT, both from the germline V gene. There are 14 amino acids in the CDR3, from cysteine to phenylalanine inclusive. Just CDR3 DNA is preserved here, 42 bases in frame from base 1. Overall study results and their limits: How much clinical and demographic metadata was included differed by source and by participant, and the metadata was provided uncurated.

Sequencing was performed on peripheral blood. The rearranged chain carries TRBV6-1 and TRBJ1-5; 9 bases in between match TRBD1. The TCR originated in a woman in her seventies with acute or convalescent COVID-19. The DNA reads as follows: TGTGCCAGCAGTTTCGGACAGGGGAATCAGCCCCAGCATTTT. This translates into CASSFGQGNQPQHF.